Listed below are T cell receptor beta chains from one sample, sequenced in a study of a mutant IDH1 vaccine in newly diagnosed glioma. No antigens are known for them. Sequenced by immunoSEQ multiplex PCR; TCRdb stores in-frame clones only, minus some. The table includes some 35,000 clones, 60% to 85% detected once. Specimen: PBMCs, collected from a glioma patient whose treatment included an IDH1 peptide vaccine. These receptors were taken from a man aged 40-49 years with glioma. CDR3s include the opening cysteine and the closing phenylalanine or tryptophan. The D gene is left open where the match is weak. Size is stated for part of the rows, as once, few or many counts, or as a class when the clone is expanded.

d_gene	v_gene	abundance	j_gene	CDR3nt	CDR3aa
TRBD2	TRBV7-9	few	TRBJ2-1	TGTGCCAGCAGCCATACATTAGCGGGAGCGGCTGAGCAGTTCTTC	CASSHTLAGAAEQFF
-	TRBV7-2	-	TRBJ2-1	TGTGCCAGCAGCTTAGATGGGGCCCAAGTGGCCAATGAGCAGTTCTTC	CASSLDGAQVANEQFF
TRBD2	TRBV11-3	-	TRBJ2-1	TGTGCCAGCAGCTTAGCCCGGACTAGCGGTTCTCAGTTCTTC	CASSLARTSGSQFF
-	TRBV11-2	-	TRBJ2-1	TGTGCCAGCAGCTTGGGGCTAGCCTACAATGAGCAGTTCTTC	CASSLGLAYNEQFF
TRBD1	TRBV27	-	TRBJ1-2	TGTGCCAGCACCCCGGGACAGGGTATCGGGGCCTACTATGGCTACACCTTC	CASTPGQGIGAYYGYTF
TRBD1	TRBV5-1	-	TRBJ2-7	TGCGCCAGCAGCTTTGGAGGACAGGGGGCCTACGAGCAGTACTTC	CASSFGGQGAYEQYF
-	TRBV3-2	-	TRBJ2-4	TGTGCCAGCAGCCAAGTGCAGTACTTC	CASSQVQYF
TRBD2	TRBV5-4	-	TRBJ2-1	TGTGCCAGCAGCTCACCGACTAGCGGGAGAAAAAATGAGCAGTTCTTC	CASSSPTSGRKNEQFF
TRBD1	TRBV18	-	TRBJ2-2	TGTGCCAGCTCACCAGTCGGACAGGGGGCCATCGGGGAGCTGTTTTTT	CASSPVGQGAIGELFF
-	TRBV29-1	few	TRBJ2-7	TGCAGCGTAGAGACAGTCTGGGAGCAGTACTTC	CSVETVWEQYF
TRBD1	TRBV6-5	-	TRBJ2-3	TGTGCCAGCACCGAGCAACAGGGGCGGTTAGATACGCAGTATTTT	CASTEQQGRLDTQYF
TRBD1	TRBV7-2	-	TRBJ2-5	TGTGCCAGCAGCTGGGGGACAGCCCAAGAGACCCAGTACTTC	CASSWGTAQETQYF
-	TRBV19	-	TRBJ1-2	TGTGCCACCCTATTTCCGGGAGGTCATGGCTACACCTTC	CATLFPGGHGYTF
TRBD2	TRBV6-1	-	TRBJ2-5	TGTGCCAGTACAAGCGGGAGGGGTTGGCTAGAGACCCAGTACTTC	CASTSGRGWLETQYF
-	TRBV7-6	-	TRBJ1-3	TGTGCCAGCAGCTTAGCGGGGGCGGACTCTGGAAACACCATATATTTT	CASSLAGADSGNTIYF
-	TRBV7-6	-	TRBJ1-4	TGTGCCAGCAGCGCCCGCGAAAAACTGTTTTTT	CASSAREKLFF
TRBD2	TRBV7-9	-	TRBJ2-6	TGTGCCAGCAGCTTAGGAGTAGCGGGAGGACCTGGGGCCAACGTCCTGACTTTC	CASSLGVAGGPGANVLTF
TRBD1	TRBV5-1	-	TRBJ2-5	TGCGCCAGCAGCTCTACAGGGGGCTTCCAAGAGACCCAGTACTTC	CASSSTGGFQETQYF
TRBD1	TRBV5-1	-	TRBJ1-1	TGCGCCAGCAGCGGCCTGACAGGGGGCAACACTGAAGCTTTCTTT	CASSGLTGGNTEAFF
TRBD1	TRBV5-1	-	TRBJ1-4	TGCGCCAGCAGGCCGAGGGGGCGGGATGAAAAACTGTTTTTT	CASRPRGRDEKLFF
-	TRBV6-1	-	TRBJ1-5	TGTGCCAGCAGCGCACCTGGACTGAAGGATCAGCCCCAGCATTTT	CASSAPGLKDQPQHF
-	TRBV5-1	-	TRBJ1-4	TGCGCCAGCAGCTTGGCGGCCACCACCTCCAATGAACTGTTTTTT	CASSLAATTSNELFF
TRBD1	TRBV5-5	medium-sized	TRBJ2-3	TGTGCCAGCGGTCAGGGGGACCTCACAGATACGCAGTATTTT	CASGQGDLTDTQYF
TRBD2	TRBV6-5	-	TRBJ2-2	TGTGCCAGTGGACTAGCGATCGCCGGGGAGCTGTTTTTT	CASGLAIAGELFF
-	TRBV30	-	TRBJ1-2	TGTGCCTGGAGTGACCTAGGAGGGGCAATTCATGGCTACACCTTC	CAWSDLGGAIHGYTF
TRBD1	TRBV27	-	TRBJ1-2	TGTGCCAGCAGTCCTGACAGGGTCTACGCCTATGGCTACACCTTC	CASSPDRVYAYGYTF
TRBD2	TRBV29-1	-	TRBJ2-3	TGCAGCGTTGACCTTAGCGGGACTAGCGGGAGAACAGATACGCAGTATTTT	CSVDLSGTSGRTDTQYF
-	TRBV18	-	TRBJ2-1	TGTGCCAGCTCACCACCAGCTACCCGAGAGCAGTTCTTC	CASSPPATREQFF
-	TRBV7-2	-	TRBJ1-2	TGTGCCAGCAGCTTGACGAAGGGTTTCGGCTATGGCTACACCTTC	CASSLTKGFGYGYTF
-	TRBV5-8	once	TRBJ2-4	TGTGCCAGCAGCCCTACAGGGGGGGGCAAAAACATTCAGTACTTC	CASSPTGGGKNIQYF
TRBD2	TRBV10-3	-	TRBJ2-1	TGTGCCACGGGAGGTGAGGGACTAGCGGCTATGGGGCAGTTCTTC	CATGGEGLAAMGQFF
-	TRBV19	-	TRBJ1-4	TGTGCCAGTAGTATATTGGGCAGGGTTGATGAAAAACTGTTTTTT	CASSILGRVDEKLFF
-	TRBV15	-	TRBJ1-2	TGTGCCACCAGCAGAGAGGTCCTCGGGGGTGGCTACACCTTC	CATSREVLGGGYTF
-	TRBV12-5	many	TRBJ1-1	TGTGCTAGTGGTTTGGGGACAGAGGGCACTGAAGCTTTCTTT	CASGLGTEGTEAFF
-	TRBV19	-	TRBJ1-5	TGTGCCAGTACCGACACCTATGGCCAGCCCCAGCATTTT	CASTDTYGQPQHF
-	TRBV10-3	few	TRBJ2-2	TGTGCCATCAGTGAGATGGGAGAGGAGCTGTTTTTT	CAISEMGEELFF
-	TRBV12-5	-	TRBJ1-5	TGTGCTAGTGGTTTGGTACCAGGTGAGAATAGCAATCAGCCCCAGCATTTT	CASGLVPGENSNQPQHF
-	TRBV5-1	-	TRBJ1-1	TGCGCCAGCAGCTGGGCAGGTATGAACACTGAAGCTTTCTTT	CASSWAGMNTEAFF
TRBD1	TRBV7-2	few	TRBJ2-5	TGTGCCAGCAGCGAAGGGGACAGTAGGGAGACCCAGTACTTC	CASSEGDSRETQYF
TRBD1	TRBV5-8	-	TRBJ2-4	TGTGCCAGCAGCTTCGGGACAGGCCCATTTCTAGCCAAAAACATTCAGTACTTC	CASSFGTGPFLAKNIQYF
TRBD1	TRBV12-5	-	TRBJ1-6	TGTGCTAGTGGTTTGGTCCCGAGACTGGGACAGAGACAATCACCCCTCCACTTT	CASGLVPRLGQRQSPLHF
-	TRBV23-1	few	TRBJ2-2	TGCGCCAGCAGTCAAACCAGTCCCGGGGAGCTGTTTTTT	CASSQTSPGELFF
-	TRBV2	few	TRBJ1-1	TGTGCCAGCAGTTTGGGACCTGAAGCTTTCTTT	CASSLGPEAFF
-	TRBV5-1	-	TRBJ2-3	TGCGCCAGCAGCTTGGTACCTCCCCCTAGCACAGATACGCAGTATTTT	CASSLVPPPSTDTQYF
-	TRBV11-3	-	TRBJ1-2	TGTGCCAGCAGCCTTAACAACAGGGCTGCCTATGGCTACACCTTC	CASSLNNRAAYGYTF
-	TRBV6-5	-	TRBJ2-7	TGTGCCACCTCCCAGGGTATTACCTCCTACGAGCAGTACTTC	CATSQGITSYEQYF
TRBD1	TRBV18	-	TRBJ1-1	TGTGCCAGCTCTTCTGCAGGGGGCACTGAAGCTTTCTTT	CASSSAGGTEAFF
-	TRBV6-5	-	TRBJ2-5	TGTGCCAGCAGTTACTCAGGTGGGACCCAGTACTTC	CASSYSGGTQYF
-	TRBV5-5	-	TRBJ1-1	TGTGCCAGCAAAACAGCGGGGAGCACTGAAGCTTTCTTT	CASKTAGSTEAFF
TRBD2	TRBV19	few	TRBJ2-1	TGTGCCAGTAGTACCGTAGCGGGCCCTTACAATGAGCAGTTCTTC	CASSTVAGPYNEQFF
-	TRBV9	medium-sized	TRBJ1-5	TGTGCCAGCAGCCTTCGAGCGGACGGAAATCAGCCCCAGCATTTT	CASSLRADGNQPQHF
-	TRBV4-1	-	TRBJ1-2	TGCGCCAGCAGCCATCGGGCCCGCCAAGGGGGGTATGGCTACACCTTC	CASSHRARQGGYGYTF
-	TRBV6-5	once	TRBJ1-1	TGTGCCTCATGCAGGACCCTGAACACTGAAGCTTTCTTT	CASCRTLNTEAFF
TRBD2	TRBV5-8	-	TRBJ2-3	TGTGCCAGCAGCTTGTCACTAGCGGTAAACAAAGGGGATACGCAGTATTTT	CASSLSLAVNKGDTQYF
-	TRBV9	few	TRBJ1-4	TGTGCCAGCAGCCCCCACAACAATGAAAAACTGTTTTTT	CASSPHNNEKLFF